Given below is one T cell receptor (beta chain) in context. The record originates from a study of OX40 agonist ivuxolimab in advanced cancers. V was cut by 1 base and J by 10 bases, with 13 bases left in between. The CDR3 consists of 13 residues. Germline V gives CDR1 SGHTA, CDR2 FQGNSA. Clones were read by immunoSEQ multiplex PCR, and TCRdb kept only the in-frame ones, dropping some. The sample has fewer than 45,000 clones; about 88% are singletons. The TCR comes from an adult with an advanced solid tumor such as melanoma, head and neck, liver or kidney cancer. The chain recombines TRBV7-2 with TRBJ1-1; D gene uncertain. The sample was CD4+ or CD8+ T cells sorted from blood, taken in a trial of the OX40 agonist ivuxolimab. CDR3 protein: CASSLDLVPPAFF. As DNA, the CDR3 is TGTGCCAGCAGCTTAGATTTGGTACCTCCAGCTTTCTTT.